What follows is one T cell receptor beta chain and its context. Its antigen is currently unknown. The authors sequenced patients whose flow cytometry had shown CD8+CD57+ cell expansion. Each patient carried a diagnosis of severe acquired aplastic anemia. The data belong to a study of CD8+CD57+ T cells in acquired aplastic anemia. About the study: Sorted CD4+ and CD8+ cells gave an average of roughly 3.5 ug of DNA.

The CDR3 is 13 residues long. J gave up 7 bases and V 6 bases, and 7 bases lay outside the gene matches. Germline loops: CDR1 SEHNR, CDR2 FQNEAQ (reference sequence). TCR beta VDJ and CDR3 profiles were obtained from a genomic DNA template. TCRdb processed the reads anew with MiXCR; each CDR3 protein has one entry. The table shows hundreds of thousands of distinct CDR3 sequences, with approximately 33% occurring only once. Study findings and constraints: Patients and controls shared twenty-nine CD8+ CDR3 sequences, highly expressed in patients.

This chain connects TRBV7-9 to TRBJ2-7; 9 bases match TRBD1. Source material: sorted CD4+, CD8+, or CD8+CD57+ T cells (not recorded which) from PBMCs. The receptor was isolated from a human donor with aplastic anemia. The CDR3 is CASSLSGQGEQYF. CDR3 nucleotide sequence: TGTGCCAGCAGTTTATCCGGACAGGGGGAGCAGTACTTC.